This T cell receptor (beta chain) originates from a study of blood T cell repertoires in COVID-19. The overall study: Researchers got acute and convalescent COVID-19 samples from the United States, Italy and Spain.

This CDR3 region has 13 residues. V lost 0 bases and J 10 bases, leaving 12 bases between the germline ends. Per the germline V gene, CDR1 is LGHNA and CDR2 is YNFKEQ. Repertoires were generated with immunoSEQ multiplex PCR, while TCRdb's copy carries only in-frame clones and drops some. The sample lists about 190,000 clones, 70% to 85% occurring once. V gene TRBV4-2 combines with J gene TRBJ1-1, with a weak D call TRBD1 (6 bases). The sequencing input was peripheral blood. This sequence was found in a woman in her forties or fifties with acute or convalescent COVID-19. In DNA, the CDR3 is TGTGCCAGCAGCCAAGATATGGAAGGGGGAGCTTTCTTT. This codes for CASSQDMEGGAFF.